This T cell receptor beta chain stems from a study of T cells in Graves' hyperthyroidism and ophthalmopathy. Study observations and caveats: The model foresaw ophthalmopathy a median roughly 6.5 months prior to onset. Blood also carried most thyroid clonotypes expanded above 0.001.

CDR3 length equals 15 residues. With 0 bases clipped from V and 4 bases from J, the junction kept 5 bases outside the gene matches. Germline CDR1 is MNHEY and CDR2 is SMNVEV (reference sequence). Turning to this clonotype: Its specificity is not known.

TCR beta CDR3 regions were amplified from RNA. When the TCR CDR3 underwent first-round RT-PCR, the HTBI primer set was used. TCRdb ran MiXCR on the multiplex PCR reads and lists one entry per CDR3 protein. The sample holds around 690,000 distinct CDR3 sequences, more than 20% seen once. The sequencing input was blood. V is TRBV27 and J is TRBJ1-1, with TRBD1 matching over 7 bases. This TCR was recovered from a man between 25 and 39 years old with Graves' ophthalmopathy. CDR3 bases: TGTGCCAGCAGTTTATCGGAGGGGGCGTCCACTGAAGCTTTCTTT. Its translation: CASSLSEGASTEAFF.